The T cell receptor beta chain described here comes from a study of T cell responses to AZD1222 COVID-19 vaccine (dated by TCRdb to the early 2020s). Regarding the study in general: Because spike-specific TCR depth and breadth did not differ between the two schedules, AZD1222 recipients who got a second dose at roughly 4 weeks were pooled with those who got a second dose at roughly 12 weeks. TCR sequencing was performed for about 240 trial participants, of whom around 210 were given two doses of AZD1222 and 26 were given two doses of MenACWY control vaccine. Trial participants were enrolled by age into subgroups of 18-55, 56-69 and 70-plus years, and approximately 150, 30 and 60 TCR-sequenced participants, respectively, were included in these subgroups.

A word on this clone: There is no known antigen for this receptor. Base qualities are not at hand, and no much larger clone is one base apart.

The CDR3 regions of human TCRbeta chains were subjected to immunosequencing. The published analysis was carried out like this. TCRs in the repertoires were matched against a reference library of SARS-CoV-2-specific TCRs that had been generated with the MIRA antigen-specificity platform. Breadth was defined as the fraction of unique TCRs that were SARS-CoV-2-associated, and depth was defined as the fraction of total T cells that were SARS-CoV-2-associated. Using the MIRA data, every spike-specific TCR was mapped to the spike region that the TCR reacted to and assigned to either a CD4 or a CD8 class. Log10-transformed breadth and depth values were compared by one-way ANOVA with Sidak's multiple comparisons tests. TCRdb stores this immuneACCESS table with in-frame sequences only. Part of the clones is absent; in the studies checked, under half of the shortfall reflects unresolved V genes, and no reason is known for the rest. V, J and clone size reflect that table, while D and trimming were determined from the DNA. The sample table holds about 170,000 clones, of which roughly 92% were seen once. The ten top clones hold 1.6% of the sample.

Overall study outcomes, separate from this receptor: Participants were mostly white British and included more females than males, and it was suggested by the authors that clonal diversity may have been underestimated. After two AZD1222 doses, both the breadth and the depth of spike-specific TCRs were significantly higher than at day 0 and than in MenACWY recipients. The vaccine-associated CD4 TCRs covered the entire spike protein, and the dominant responses fell in regions 160-218 and 743-854. Because no day 14 peak-response samples were available, repertoires were characterized only after the peak T cell response. The 56-69-year group was small, and its depth increase did not reach significance, likely because of low power. Reportedly, close to half of the unique spike-specific TCRs recognized epitopes lying outside the regions that are mutated in the B.1.351 and B.1.1.7 variants. Only a handful of AZD1222 recipients were SARS-CoV-2 seropositive at baseline, limiting conclusions about previously exposed vaccinees.

The germline V gene specifies SNHLY as CDR1 and FYNNEI as CDR2. From cysteine to phenylalanine, the CDR3 is 13 amino acids long. Solely the CDR3 DNA is kept, with 39 bases framed from the first base. V and J are trimmed by 8 bases and 1 base, and the gene matches miss 4 bases of the junction. Taken with the paper, the label for time point translates to: baseline before first vaccination. Vaccinee samples came from UK trials COV001 and COV002, including a single-blind randomized controlled phase 2/3 trial of AZD1222 (ChAdOx1 nCoV-19) in healthy adults. For TCRbeta chain sequencing, PBMC samples were collected from trial participants at day 0 and at day 28 after the second dose.

Sequenced here: peripheral blood, sampled on day 0 of AZD1222 vaccination. The chain was built from TRBV2 and TRBJ2-5; TRBD1 aligns with 7 central bases. The receptor was isolated from an adult in good health. The CDR3 amino acid sequence is: CASGGQPQETQYF. DNA sequence: TGTGCCAGCGGGGGACAGCCCCAAGAGACCCAGTACTTC.